This T cell receptor (beta chain) is from a study of beta chain features in type 1 diabetes. V lost 2 bases and J lost 4, with 9 bases in between. The CDR3 runs 14 residues. CDR1 is SGHDT and CDR2 is YYEEEE in the germline V gene. CD4+ naive, central memory, regulatory and stem cell-like memory subsets were isolated by sorting on CD45RO/CCR7/CD25/CD127/CD95/CD27. The whole isolated RNA underwent reverse transcription, so sequencing captured expressed TCRB transcripts. TCRdb keeps only in-frame clones here, not all; method: immunoSEQ multiplex PCR. The table lists about 360,000 clones, roughly 12% of them singletons, with 0.017% in the top ten.

The clonotype originates from a young man in good health. V is TRBV5-6 and J is TRBJ2-2; the D gene is possibly TRBD1 (5 bases). Input material: naive CD4+ T cells from blood. The CDR3 DNA follows: TGTGCCAGCAGCTTTGACAGACTCACCGGGGAGCTGTTTTTT. As protein: CASSFDRLTGELFF.